The 21 T cell receptor beta chains in this list originate from one sample, sequenced in a study of diagnostic markers for celiac disease. With the reads reprocessed, TCRdb shows one record per CDR3 protein and no DNA. This sample contains several thousand distinct CDR3 sequences. The specimen was either unsorted cells or a sorted T cell fraction (not recorded which). Receptors were obtained from a human donor. This table probably holds off-target reads from a library built for another chain.

The CDR3 loop is CASSFSPHGELFF. The chain recombines TRBV7-3 with TRBJ2-2; TCRdb picks TRBD1, but there is no DNA to check that call. This CDR3 spans 13 amino acids. Germline-derived CDR1 and CDR2 are SGHTA and FQGTGA.

Considering frequency, this clonotype is medium-sized. The rearrangement links TRBV9 to TRBJ2-7; TCRdb selects TRBD1, and the lack of DNA leaves this call unchecked. This CDR3 contains 15 residues. Germline V gene data show CDR1 as SGDLS and CDR2 as YYNGEE. The CDR3 region is CASSVKVSGIDEQYF.

V usage is TRBV24-1 and J usage is TRBJ2-5; TCRdb proposes TRBD2, but this gene call is untestable without DNA. This CDR3 has 16 residues. The V gene's germline CDR1 is KGHDR and CDR2 SFDVKD. CDR3 in amino acids: CATSDFTSGMLETQYF.

The chain recombines TRBV15 with TRBJ2-1. Per germline, CDR1 LNHNV and CDR2 YYDKDF (reference sequence). The CDR3 has 12 amino acids. The CDR3 reads CATRSSYNEQFF.

This chain links TRBV5-1 with TRBJ2-2; the D call from TCRdb, TRBD2, cannot be confirmed without DNA. Germline V lookup: CDR1 SGHRS, CDR2 YFSETQ. This CDR3 spans 17 amino acids. The CDR3 sequence is CASSLDPAGGNTGELFF.

This clonotype counts as medium-sized by frequency. This sequence joins TRBV11-2 and TRBJ1-4; there is no DNA to check the TCRdb D call of TRBD1. The CDR3 contains 13 residues. Per the germline V gene, CDR1 is SGHAT and CDR2 is FQNNGV. Here the CDR3 reads CASSLIQGEKLFF.

The chain carries TRBV3-1 and TRBJ1-4. This CDR3 has 15 amino acids. Germline V gives CDR1 LGHDT, CDR2 YNNKEL (reference sequence). The chain's CDR3 is CASSQDYSNYEKLFF.

J is TRBJ2-1 and V is TRBV7-9; TCRdb names TRBD2, which stays unverified in the absence of DNA. CDR1 is SEHNR and CDR2 is FQNEAQ in the germline V gene (reference sequence). This CDR3 spans 15 amino acids. The CDR3 reads CASSPVRGGNNEQFF. The full variable domain, rest sourced from reference TRBV7-9 and TRBJ2-1, is DTGVSQNPRHKITKRGQNVTFRCDPISEHNRLYWYRQTLGQGPEFLTYFQNEAQLEKSRLLSDRFSAERPKGSFSTLEIQRTEQGDSAMYLCASSPVRGGNNEQFFGPGTRLTVL.

The J gene is TRBJ1-4, the V gene TRBV7-8. The CDR3 totals 15 residues. Germline V lookup: CDR1 SGHVS, CDR2 FQNEAQ. CDR3 loop: CASSLNLPPNEKLFF.

V usage is TRBV3-1 and J usage is TRBJ1-5. CDR1 and CDR2 (germline): LGHDT, YNNKEL (reference sequence). The CDR3 covers 14 residues. This CDR3 is CASSQNVGNQPQHF. The full variable domain, its missing parts supplied by reference TRBV3-1 and TRBJ1-5, is DTAVSQTPKYLVTQMGNDKSIKCEQNLGHDTMYWYKQDSKKFLKIMFSYNNKELIINETVPNRFSPKSPDKAHLNLHINSLELGDSAVYFCASSQNVGNQPQHFGDGTRLSIL.

This chain connects TRBV5-6 to TRBJ2-3; TCRdb's D call of TRBD1 is untestable without DNA. This CDR3 has 15 residues. The germline V gene has CDR1 SGHDT and CDR2 YYEEEE. The CDR3 reads CASSFGPLGTDTQYF.

This clonotype is classed as medium-sized by frequency. CDR3: CASSFRPGSADTQYF. V and J are TRBV5-5 and TRBJ2-3; TCRdb lists TRBD1, though no DNA is available to test this call. Germline V gene lookup returns CDR1 SGHKS and CDR2 YYEKEE (reference sequence). This CDR3 spans 15 amino acids.

Measured by frequency, this clonotype is medium-sized. This sequence joins TRBV2 and TRBJ2-1; no DNA is available, so the TRBD1 call from TCRdb remains unchecked. Germline V CDR1 and CDR2: SNHLY, FYNNEI. The CDR3 runs to 18 residues. This CDR3 is CASSEGGLSGSSYNEQFF.

The chain recombines TRBV7-2 with TRBJ2-5; TCRdb picks TRBD1, but there is no DNA to check that call. CDR1 is SGHTA, CDR2 FQGNSA, per germline. The CDR3 totals 13 residues. CDR3 loop: CASSSNGGATQYF.

V usage is TRBV4-2 and J usage is TRBJ2-1; TCRdb picks TRBD2, but there is no DNA to check that call. Germline V gives CDR1 LGHNA, CDR2 YNFKEQ. CDR3 length equals 18 residues. CDR3: CASSQGLAGLSSYNEQFF.

This clonotype registers medium-sized by frequency. This chain connects TRBV5-1 to TRBJ1-1. Germline V gene sequence: CDR1 SGHRS, CDR2 YFSETQ. The CDR3 has 12 residues. The CDR3 sequence is CASRYSNTEAFF.

According to its frequency, this clonotype is medium-sized. The chain employs TRBV20-1 and TRBJ1-3; with no DNA, the TCRdb D assignment of TRBD1 cannot be verified. Germline V gene data show CDR1 as DFQATT and CDR2 as SNEGSKA (reference sequence). The CDR3 extends over 16 amino acids. CDR3 amino acids: CSAIFGWGMSGNTIYF.

The chain links TRBV27 to TRBJ1-5; the D call of TRBD1 rests on TCRdb alone, since no DNA is present to check it. Per the germline V gene, CDR1 is MNHEY and CDR2 is SMNVEV (reference sequence). This CDR3 region has 16 residues. The CDR3: CASSPLWDSSNQPQHF.

This clonotype is labeled medium-sized based on frequency. The chain links TRBV2 to TRBJ2-3. This CDR3 contains 13 residues. Germline CDR1 is SNHLY and CDR2 is FYNNEI. The CDR3 spells CASGERRTDTQYF.

The chain links TRBV4-1 to TRBJ2-1; the D call of TRBD2 rests on TCRdb alone, since no DNA is present to check it. The germline V gene has CDR1 MGHRA and CDR2 YSYEKL. The length of the CDR3 is 17 residues. CDR3 loop: CASSQDRGTATYNEQFF.

The gene calls are TRBV18 and TRBJ1-1. CDR1 is KGHSH and CDR2 is LQKENI in the germline V gene. CDR3 length: 14 amino acids. Here the CDR3 reads CASSAGVQNTEAFF. Supplemented by reference TRBV18 and TRBJ1-1, the full variable domain reads NAGVMQNPRHLVRRRGQEARLRCSPMKGHSHVYWYRQLPEEGLKFMVYLQKENIIDESGMPKERFSAEFPKEGPSILRIQQVVRGDSAAYFCASSAGVQNTEAFFGQGTRLTVV.